These 31 T cell receptor beta chains originate from one sample sequenced in a study of T cells in localized non-small cell lung cancer. Sequenced by immunoSEQ multiplex PCR; TCRdb stores in-frame clones only, minus some. This repertoire shows some 140,000 clones, roughly 90% found once; its top ten account for over 1.5%. The sequenced sample was peripheral blood, obtained before any cancer treatment. Receptors were obtained from a female donor over 55 with stage I lung adenocarcinoma.

J is TRBJ2-1 and V is TRBV7-8; 9 positions agree with TRBD2. Germline V gives CDR1 SGHVS, CDR2 FQNEAQ. V was pared by 5 bases and J by 3 bases, with 11 bases of the junction left unmatched. The CDR3 covers 17 residues. The CDR3 is CASSPRLSGGGYNEQFF. CDR3 nucleotides: TGTGCCAGCAGCCCCAGACTTAGCGGGGGCGGCTACAATGAGCAGTTCTTC.

J is TRBJ2-2 and V is TRBV4-1, with unresolved D. The CDR3 is made up of 15 amino acids. V lost 1 base and J 1 base, leaving 7 bases between the germline ends. Germline-derived CDR1 and CDR2 are MGHRA and YSYEKL. CDR3 sequence reads: CASSQVTENTGELFF. The CDR3 bases are TGCGCCAGCAGCCAAGTAACAGAGAACACCGGGGAGCTGTTTTTT.

CDR3 nucleotide sequence: TGCGCCAGCAGCGGGGGTACCCCATCCTACGAGCAGTACTTC. It codes for CASSGGTPSYEQYF. This chain connects TRBV5-1 to TRBJ2-7; D is possibly TRBD1 or TRBD2 (5 bases each). The CDR3 spans 14 residues. Germline V gene sequence: CDR1 SGHRS, CDR2 YFSETQ. With 4 bases removed from V and 1 base from J, the gap between germline ends came to 12 bases.

This clone has more than one count but fewer than ten. CDR3 amino acids: CASSVVREAVDEQFF. In DNA, the CDR3 is TGTGCCAGCAGCGTAGTGCGGGAGGCGGTCGATGAGCAGTTCTTC. The chain joins TRBV9 to TRBJ2-1; 8 bases align to TRBD2. Per the germline V gene, CDR1 is SGDLS and CDR2 is YYNGEE. The CDR3 has 15 amino acids. After removal of 0 bases from V and 8 bases from J, the junction contained 7 bases not matched to a gene.

The chain links TRBV18 to TRBJ2-1; D not certain. This CDR3 is 14 amino acids long. The V gene lost 3 bases and the J gene lost 10 bases, with 16 bases spanning the gap. Germline CDR1 and CDR2: KGHSH and LQKENI. The CDR3: CASSPLGIGLEQFF. The CDR3, as DNA: TGTGCCAGCTCACCCCTAGGGATCGGATTAGAGCAGTTCTTC.

This clone was detected ten times or more. The chain carries TRBV11-2 and TRBJ2-7, with D perhaps matching TRBD1 (6 bases). Looked up from germline, CDR1 is SGHAT and CDR2 is FQNNGV. Trimming removed 4 bases from V and 0 bases from J, with 13 bases in between. The CDR3 runs 15 residues. CDR3 DNA: TGTGCCAGCAGCTCTCTCAGGGGCGTCTCCTACGAGCAGTACTTC. Its protein product is CASSSLRGVSYEQYF.

This clone has a handful of counts. The V gene is TRBV5-1, the J gene TRBJ1-1; D may be TRBD1 (5 bases). CDR1 and CDR2 from the germline V gene are SGHRS and YFSETQ. Trimming shortened V by 0 bases and J by 4 bases, and 13 bases separated the two germline ends. CDR3 length equals 15 residues. The CDR3 here is CASSLASLGVTEAFF. CDR3 nucleotides: TGCGCCAGCAGCTTGGCTTCTTTGGGGGTCACTGAAGCTTTCTTT.

V and J are TRBV6-5 and TRBJ2-3; TRBD1 is a possible D gene (6 bases). Trimming took off 6 bases at V and 7 bases at J, with 17 bases between the two ends. This CDR3 spans 14 amino acids. In germline, CDR1 is MNHEY, CDR2 SVGAGI. CDR3 region: CASRSGTNGYTQYF. In DNA form, the CDR3 reads TGTGCCAGCAGATCCGGGACAAATGGTTATACGCAGTATTTT.

The CDR3 region is CASSGTGAVNTEAFF. The CDR3 coding sequence is TGTGCCAGCAGTGGTACAGGGGCCGTGAACACTGAAGCTTTCTTT. V is TRBV2 and J is TRBJ1-1, with TRBD1 matching over 7 bases. The CDR3 is 15 residues long. Per the germline V gene, CDR1 is SNHLY and CDR2 is FYNNEI. V gave up 4 bases and J gave up 0 bases; unmatched junction bases: 5.

This chain joins TRBV9 and TRBJ2-3, with 10 bases matching TRBD1. V lost 2 bases, J lost 3 bases, and 9 bases stayed unmatched. Germline V gene data show CDR1 as SGDLS and CDR2 as YYNGEE. This CDR3 spans 17 amino acids. CDR3 residues: CASSVSFRDRGTDTQYF. In DNA form, the CDR3 reads TGTGCCAGCAGCGTGAGCTTCCGGGACAGGGGAACAGATACGCAGTATTTT.

The rearrangement uses TRBV19 and TRBJ1-2; TRBD1 might be the D (5 bases). Germline V gene data show CDR1 as LNHDA and CDR2 as SQIVND (reference sequence). The CDR3 extends over 14 amino acids. V lost 5 bases, J lost 4 bases, and 14 bases lay in between. CDR3 in amino acids: CASSVGTSAYGYTF. The CDR3 bases are TGTGCCAGTAGTGTTGGGACCTCCGCCTATGGCTACACCTTC. The full variable domain, its missing parts supplied by reference TRBV19 and TRBJ1-2, is DGGITQSPKYLFRKEGQNVTLSCEQNLNHDAMYWYRQDPGQGLRLIYYSQIVNDFQKGDIAEGYSVSREKKESFPLTVTSAQKNPTAFYLCASSVGTSAYGYTFGSGTRLTVV.

The V call is TRBV6-5, the J call TRBJ2-3; a weak D match, TRBD2 (5 bases). Trimming removed 4 bases at V and 0 bases at J, with 8 bases between. Germline V CDR1 and CDR2: MNHEY, SVGAGI. The CDR3 sequence is 14 residues long. DNA for the CDR3: TGTGCCAGCAGTTTAAGGACTAGCACAGATACGCAGTATTTT. It codes for CASSLRTSTDTQYF.

The chain combines TRBV9 with TRBJ2-3; D might be TRBD2 (6 bases). Per the germline V gene, CDR1 is SGDLS and CDR2 is YYNGEE. Trimming left V 4 bases short and J 3 bases short, with 18 bases between. This CDR3 region has 16 residues. CDR3 protein: CASSPPGLRGTDTQYF. The CDR3 DNA follows: TGTGCCAGCAGCCCGCCGGGACTCCGAGGTACAGATACGCAGTATTTT.

The CDR3 region is CAWSVGVGGELFF. The CDR3, as DNA: TGTGCCTGGAGTGTAGGGGTAGGCGGGGAGCTGTTTTTT. The chain joins TRBV30 to TRBJ2-2; weak D call: TRBD1 (5 bases). V shed 0 bases and J shed 7 bases, with 9 bases lying between them. This CDR3 has 13 amino acids. Germline V lookup: CDR1 GTSNPN, CDR2 SVGIG (reference sequence).

The rearrangement joins TRBV5-1 to TRBJ1-1; no firm D call. There are 16 residues in the CDR3. V was pared by 0 bases and J by 2 bases, with 14 bases between. Germline loops: CDR1 SGHRS, CDR2 YFSETQ. This CDR3 reads CASSLGGLGINTEAFF. In DNA form, the CDR3 reads TGCGCCAGCAGCTTGGGGGGTTTGGGGATAAACACTGAAGCTTTCTTT.

The chain carries TRBV11-1 and TRBJ2-1; 7 positions agree with TRBD1. V shed 1 base and J 8 bases; nucleotides not matched to a gene: 5. This CDR3 contains 14 residues. CDR1 and CDR2 (germline): SGHAT, FQDESV (reference sequence). The CDR3 sequence: CASSLDRGSDEQFF. Here the CDR3 DNA reads TGTGCCAGCAGCTTAGACAGGGGATCGGATGAGCAGTTCTTC.

The CDR3 DNA follows: TGCGCCAGCAGCCCCGGACTAGCTACCCCCGATGGGACCCAGTACTTC. It encodes CASSPGLATPDGTQYF. This chain uses TRBV5-1 with TRBJ2-5, with TRBD2 matching over 8 bases. CDR1 and CDR2 (germline): SGHRS, YFSETQ. Trimming took 4 bases from V and 7 from J; bases not matched to a gene: 15. This CDR3 is built from 16 residues.

The V and J genes are TRBV27 and TRBJ2-7; D ambiguous. The germline V gene encodes CDR1 MNHEY and CDR2 SMNVEV (reference sequence). The V gene lost 6 bases and the J gene lost 2 bases, with 14 bases spanning the gap. The CDR3 covers 14 residues. The CDR3 sequence is CASSRWVSPYEQYF. DNA of the CDR3: TGTGCCAGCAGCCGATGGGTGTCCCCCTACGAGCAGTACTTC.

The chain joins TRBV10-3 to TRBJ1-2; 8 bases map to TRBD1. The CDR3 is 14 amino acids. Germline V lookup: CDR1 ENHRY, CDR2 SYGVKD. V lost 0 bases to trimming and J lost 10 bases; unmatched junction nucleotides: 7. The CDR3 region is CAISESPDRGTYTF. The CDR3 coding sequence is TGTGCCATCAGTGAGTCACCTGACAGGGGCACCTACACCTTC.

V and J are TRBV2 and TRBJ2-7, with 7 bases that match TRBD2. Germline values: CDR1 SNHLY, CDR2 FYNNEI. The CDR3 is 12 residues long. With V trimmed by 8 bases and J by 3 bases, 4 bases remained unmatched. The CDR3 protein is CASGRGYYEQYF. The CDR3 DNA reads TGTGCCAGCGGGAGGGGCTACTACGAGCAGTACTTC.

This sequence joins TRBV4-2 and TRBJ2-2; no clear D gene. The V and J ends lost 7 bases and 1 base respectively, with 16 bases between them. The CDR3 spans 16 residues. The V gene's germline CDR1 is LGHNA and CDR2 YNFKEQ. This CDR3 is CASTLTPSWNTGELFF. In nucleotides, the CDR3 is TGTGCCAGCACTCTTACACCTAGTTGGAACACCGGGGAGCTGTTTTTT.

The chain joins TRBV15 to TRBJ2-7; 14 nucleotides align to TRBD2. CDR1 is LNHNV and CDR2 is YYDKDF in the germline V gene (reference sequence). V lost 4 bases, J lost 2 bases, and 7 bases stayed unmatched. There are 17 residues in the CDR3. In nucleotides, the CDR3 is TGTGCCACCAGCAAAGGACTAGCGGGAGGCCCTGCCTACGAGCAGTACTTC. Its protein product is CATSKGLAGGPAYEQYF.

The rearrangement uses TRBV4-1 and TRBJ1-1; D remains ambiguous. The CDR3 is made up of 16 amino acids. In germline, CDR1 is MGHRA, CDR2 YSYEKL. V gave up 1 base and J gave up 1 base, with 13 bases separating them. The CDR3 DNA reads as TGCGCCAGCAGCCAAGTGCTGGCCAGACCGAACACTGAAGCTTTCTTT. This codes for CASSQVLARPNTEAFF.

The CDR3 sequence is CASSYYLDGNEQFF. The CDR3 DNA follows: TGTGCCAGCAGTTATTATCTCGATGGCAATGAGCAGTTCTTC. The V call is TRBV6-5, the J call TRBJ2-1; the D is unclear. In germline, CDR1 is MNHEY, CDR2 SVGAGI. The V end lost 3 bases, the J end lost 6 bases, and 12 bases lay between the germline ends. The CDR3 consists of 14 residues.

The chain recombines TRBV28 with TRBJ1-2; D is perhaps TRBD1 (6 bases). Germline-derived CDR1 and CDR2 are MDHEN and SYDVKM. There are 16 residues in the CDR3. The V gene lost 4 bases and the J gene lost 7 bases, with 22 bases spanning the gap. In DNA, the CDR3 is TGTGCCAGCAGTTACGGGGGGCCAGGGTCGTTTGGTGGCTACACCTTC. Translated, it gives CASSYGGPGSFGGYTF.

This clone was seen once. V usage is TRBV7-9 and J usage is TRBJ1-5; 8 bases are a match to TRBD1. V was clipped by 1 base and J by 3 bases; unmatched bases: 5. CDR3 length: 16 residues. Germline-derived CDR1 and CDR2 are SEHNR and FQNEAQ (reference sequence). The CDR3 here is CASSLVAGGLNQPQHF. CDR3 DNA: TGTGCCAGCAGCTTAGTCGCAGGGGGCCTCAATCAGCCCCAGCATTTT.

This sequence joins TRBV19 and TRBJ1-1; tentatively, D is TRBD1 (6 bases). The germline V gene has CDR1 LNHDA and CDR2 SQIVND (reference sequence). Trimming shortened V by 7 bases and J by 6 bases, and 18 bases separated the two germline ends. The CDR3 totals 14 residues. DNA of the CDR3: TGTGCCAGTACCGAGATAGAGGGGGGAGCTGAAGCTTTCTTT. Translated: CASTEIEGGAEAFF. The variable domain in full, completed from reference TRBV19 and TRBJ1-1, reads DGGITQSPKYLFRKEGQNVTLSCEQNLNHDAMYWYRQDPGQGLRLIYYSQIVNDFQKGDIAEGYSVSREKKESFPLTVTSAQKNPTAFYLCASTEIEGGAEAFFGQGTRLTVV.

V usage is TRBV2 and J usage is TRBJ2-1; TRBD2 is a possible D gene (5 bases). Trimming stripped 2 bases from V and 8 bases from J, with 16 bases between. Looked up from germline, CDR1 is SNHLY and CDR2 is FYNNEI. The CDR3 runs 15 residues. The CDR3, as DNA: TGTGCCAGCAGTGAAAGTTTGACCCTAGCTCATGAGCAGTTCTTC. As protein: CASSESLTLAHEQFF.

This clone was counted a single time. The chain has TRBV20-1 and TRBJ2-7; no reliable D call. Trimming took 3 bases from V and 4 from J, leaving 7 bases between them. Per the germline V gene, CDR1 is DFQATT and CDR2 is SNEGSKA (reference sequence). The CDR3 consists of 11 residues. CDR3 sequence reads: CSASESYEQYF. The CDR3 coding sequence is TGCAGTGCTAGTGAGTCGTACGAGCAGTACTTC.

The rearrangement links TRBV7-9 to TRBJ1-1; no reliable D call. The CDR3 has 13 amino acids. Germline CDR1 is SEHNR and CDR2 is FQNEAQ (reference sequence). V shed 2 bases and J shed 3 bases, with 7 bases lying between them. CDR3 bases: TGTGCCAGCAGCTTAATGGAGGACACTGAAGCTTTCTTT. Protein: CASSLMEDTEAFF. The whole variable domain, remainder taken from reference TRBV7-9 and TRBJ1-1, is DTGVSQNPRHKITKRGQNVTFRCDPISEHNRLYWYRQTLGQGPEFLTYFQNEAQLEKSRLLSDRFSAERPKGSFSTLEIQRTEQGDSAMYLCASSLMEDTEAFFGQGTRLTVV.

This chain joins TRBV10-1 and TRBJ2-7, with a weak D call TRBD1 (5 bases). The germline gives CDR1 WNHNN, CDR2 SYGVQD (reference sequence). The CDR3 covers 14 residues. Trimming removed 0 bases at V and 3 bases at J, with 9 bases between. The CDR3 DNA sequence: TGCGCCAGCAGTGAGTCGGGGCAGGGCTACGAGCAGTACTTC. This gives the protein CASSESGQGYEQYF.